Listed below are T cell receptor beta chains from one sample, sequenced in a study of CD8 T cells in ankylosing spondylitis. A single record per CDR3 protein comes from TCRdb applying MiXCR to the 5' RACE reads. The table has about 150,000 distinct CDR3 sequences, about an eighth seen once. Sample: blood, either unsorted or a sorted T cell fraction (not recorded which). The source is a female donor with ankylosing spondylitis or in good health (not recorded which). CDR3s include the opening cysteine and the closing phenylalanine or tryptophan. The D gene is left open where the match is weak.

v_gene | d_gene | len | CDR3aa
TRBV7-8 | - | 13 | CASSLFNNQPQHF
TRBV7-9 | - | 12 | CASSSAQQPQHF
TRBV20-1 | TRBD2 | 16 | CSATKPGTSDYNEQFF
TRBV20-1 | TRBD2 | 14 | CSARRTRSTDTQYF
TRBV5-1 | - | 15 | CASSPSDSSYNEQFF
TRBV7-9 | - | 13 | CASSLLGYDEQYF
TRBV20-1 | - | 13 | CAIVPSGTYEQYF
TRBV3-1 | - | 14 | CASSLNVGNYGYTF
TRBV12-3/TRBV12-4 | - | 17 | CASSPLAEGGNTGELFF
TRBV5-1 | TRBD2 | 16 | CASSSGLVAGGYGQFF
TRBV7-2 | - | 15 | CASSLSPRQGNEQFF
TRBV5-1 | - | 18 | CASSLILGGQDSGNTIYF
TRBV7-7 | - | 16 | CASSLGGLTSMSEQYF
TRBV7-2 | TRBD2 | 15 | CASSLVASGSGTQYF
TRBV27 | - | 14 | CASIPNLGGTEAFF
TRBV28 | - | 13 | CASSLTGSSEQYF
TRBV5-1 | - | 14 | CASSLTGPVETQYF
TRBV20-1 | - | 13 | CSARDPNTGELFF
TRBV20-1 | TRBD2 | 13 | CSARLAGGNEQFF
TRBV7-8 | - | 15 | CASSSVSTPTGELFF
TRBV3-1 | TRBD2 | 19 | CACRRRGGASIRSTDTQYF
TRBV9 | - | 12 | CASSVAGETQYF
TRBV25-1 | - | 12 | CAAREGADTQYF
TRBV5-1 | TRBD1 | 18 | CASSRQGQGARGANVLTF
TRBV14 | TRBD1 | 14 | CASSYGTGYSPLHF
TRBV11-2 | TRBD2 | 15 | CASSFDGRALETQYF